This is a list of T cell receptor beta chains from one sample in a study of blood T cells in healthy people across ages. MiXCR was run by TCRdb on the 5' RACE reads, yielding one entry per CDR3 protein. Altogether 1.5 million to 2 million distinct CDR3 sequences are present, 49% being singletons, with the ten largest covering 2.1%. Input material: blood. Source of these receptors: a woman aged 35 to 49 in good health. Each CDR3 is given with its conserved first and last residue. D genes are given only for firm matches. Rows may omit the clone size; those that give it use once, few, many or a size class.

J,size,D,V,CDR3,DNA
TRBJ2-1,NA,NA,TRBV7-9,CASSPPGILLGNEQFF,TGTGCCAGCAGCCCCCCGGGAATACTCCTCGGGAATGAGCAGTTCTTC
TRBJ2-6,NA,NA,TRBV7-9,CASSLGLDSGANVLTF,TGTGCCAGCAGCTTAGGACTCGACTCTGGGGCCAACGTCCTGACTTTC
TRBJ2-7,NA,NA,TRBV7-9,CASSTDRSYEQYF,TGTGCCAGCAGCACTGACAGATCCTACGAGCAGTACTTC
TRBJ1-6,NA,NA,TRBV9,CASSVAGPGDNSPLHF,TGTGCCAGCAGCGTAGCCGGGCCTGGCGATAATTCACCCCTCCACTTT
TRBJ1-5,NA,TRBD1,TRBV6-2/TRBV6-3,CASSYFRTGGGNQPQHF,TGTGCCAGCAGTTACTTCCGGACAGGGGGAGGCAATCAGCCCCAGCATTTT
TRBJ2-7,NA,TRBD1,TRBV28,CATKGTGDRYEQYF,TGTGCCACCAAGGGGACAGGGGATAGGTACGAGCAGTACTTC
TRBJ2-1,few,NA,TRBV5-5,CASSPKFRSGTANNEQFF,TGTGCCAGCAGCCCGAAATTCCGTAGTGGGACGGCCAACAATGAGCAGTTCTTC
TRBJ2-1,few,NA,TRBV7-9,CASSPRDSGAYNEQFF,TGTGCCAGCAGCCCCAGGGACAGCGGGGCCTACAATGAGCAGTTCTTC
TRBJ2-5,NA,NA,TRBV6-1,CASWAGETQYF,TGTGCCAGCTGGGCAGGAGAGACCCAGTACTTC
TRBJ2-3,NA,NA,TRBV2,CAREAHSDTQYF,TGTGCCAGGGAGGCGCACAGCGATACGCAGTATTTT
TRBJ2-3,few,TRBD2,TRBV4-1,CASSQASGFSTDTQYF,TGCGCCAGCAGCCAGGCTAGCGGGTTCTCCACAGATACGCAGTATTTT
TRBJ1-2,NA,NA,TRBV12-3/TRBV12-4,CASSSGWAYGYTF,TGTGCCAGCAGTTCAGGGTGGGCCTATGGCTACACCTTC
TRBJ2-6,few,TRBD1,TRBV20-1,CSARDTGGANVLTF,TGCAGTGCTAGAGACACAGGGGGAGCCAACGTCCTGACTTTC
TRBJ1-2,NA,TRBD1,TRBV27,CASSLSAGGDYGYTF,TGTGCCAGCAGTTTATCGGCAGGGGGAGACTATGGCTACACCTTC
TRBJ1-5,NA,NA,TRBV6-5,CASSLTGPNSNQPQHF,TGTGCCAGCAGTTTGACAGGACCGAATAGCAATCAGCCCCAGCATTTT
TRBJ2-1,NA,NA,TRBV6-6,CASSYSMGGLLYNEQFF,TGTGCCAGCAGTTACTCGATGGGGGGCCTCTTGTACAATGAGCAGTTCTTC
TRBJ1-2,NA,NA,TRBV6-2/TRBV6-3,CASIARAERDGYTF,TGTGCCAGCATAGCCCGGGCAGAGCGGGATGGCTACACCTTC
TRBJ2-3,NA,TRBD1,TRBV3-1,CASTLGQGYTDTQYF,TGTGCCAGCACCCTTGGACAGGGCTACACAGATACGCAGTATTTT
TRBJ1-5,NA,NA,TRBV5-1,CASSLAGPVAGQPQHF,TGCGCCAGCAGCTTGGCTGGCCCAGTCGCGGGTCAGCCCCAGCATTTT
TRBJ2-3,NA,NA,TRBV28,CASSSLWGAGDTQYF,TGTGCCAGCAGTTCCCTCTGGGGGGCAGGAGATACGCAGTATTTT
TRBJ2-1,few,NA,TRBV10-3,CAISESIQGGNGEQFF,TGTGCCATCAGTGAGTCGATTCAGGGTGGGAACGGTGAGCAGTTCTTC
TRBJ2-1,NA,TRBD2,TRBV7-2,CASVGRGQTRLAGSYNEQFF,TGTGCCAGCGTGGGGCGAGGACAGACCCGACTAGCGGGGAGTTACAATGAGCAGTTCTTC
TRBJ1-2,NA,TRBD1,TRBV20-1,CGQTGRNYGYTF,TGCGGCCAGACAGGGCGCAACTATGGCTACACCTTC
TRBJ2-3,few,NA,TRBV4-3,CASSQGRGGLDTQYF,TGCGCCAGCAGCCAAGGGAGGGGGGGGTTAGATACGCAGTATTTT
TRBJ2-1,once,NA,TRBV7-2,CASSLAPVGGHEQFF,TGTGCCAGCAGCTTAGCCCCAGTGGGGGGTCATGAGCAGTTCTTC
TRBJ2-6,NA,NA,TRBV5-1,CAGSSVVGARGANVLTF,TGCGCCGGCAGCTCTGTAGTAGGCGCGCGGGGGGCCAACGTCCTGACTTTC
TRBJ2-4,NA,TRBD1,TRBV29-1,CSVEDNRGGKNIQYF,TGCAGCGTTGAAGATAACAGGGGTGGCAAAAACATTCAGTACTTC
TRBJ2-5,NA,NA,TRBV10-2,CASTDPLGETQYF,TGCGCCAGCACCGATCCACTAGGAGAGACCCAGTACTTC
TRBJ2-5,NA,NA,TRBV20-1,CSARVAGEETQYF,TGCAGTGCTAGAGTGGCGGGCGAAGAGACCCAGTACTTC
TRBJ1-2,NA,NA,TRBV28,CASSLLRGGDYGYTF,TGTGCCAGCAGTTTACTGCGAGGGGGGGACTATGGCTACACCTTC
TRBJ2-1,few,NA,TRBV7-9,CASSQPPTGPYNEQFF,TGTGCCAGCAGCCAACCCCCTACGGGACCTTACAATGAGCAGTTCTTC
TRBJ2-5,NA,TRBD1,TRBV13,CASSPGDSPETQYF,TGTGCCAGCAGCCCCGGGGACAGTCCAGAGACCCAGTACTTC
TRBJ2-3,few,NA,TRBV29-1,CSVGFQGSSTDTQYF,TGCAGCGTTGGTTTTCAGGGTTCTAGCACAGATACGCAGTATTTT
TRBJ2-7,NA,NA,TRBV27,CASSLVGRGKISYF,TGTGCCAGCAGTTTGGTTGGACGGGGGAAGATATCGTACTTC
TRBJ1-4,NA,NA,TRBV4-3,CASSPRYGRGEKLFF,TGCGCCAGCAGCCCCCGGTACGGGAGGGGCGAAAAACTGTTTTTT
TRBJ2-5,few,NA,TRBV21-1,CASSPRRTQRETQYF,TGTGCCAGCAGCCCAAGGAGGACCCAACGGGAGACCCAGTACTTC
TRBJ1-6,few,NA,TRBV4-3,CASSQDGPYNSPLHF,TGCGCCAGCAGCCAAGATGGTCCCTATAATTCACCCCTCCACTTT
TRBJ2-7,NA,TRBD2,TRBV2,CASSGIGGYEQYF,TGTGCCAGCAGTGGGATCGGGGGGTACGAGCAGTACTTC
TRBJ2-5,NA,NA,TRBV6-6,CASKNRGSGQETQYF,TGTGCCAGCAAAAACCGGGGTAGCGGTCAAGAGACCCAGTACTTC
TRBJ2-3,few,NA,TRBV11-3,CASSFSSSWADTQYF,TGTGCCAGCAGCTTCTCGTCGAGTTGGGCAGATACGCAGTATTTT
TRBJ2-5,NA,NA,TRBV7-2,CASSLGRGHQETQYF,TGTGCCAGCTCCCTGGGGCGGGGTCACCAAGAGACCCAGTACTTC
TRBJ2-7,few,NA,TRBV6-6,CASRDRTVSYEQYF,TGTGCCAGCAGAGATAGGACAGTCTCCTACGAGCAGTACTTC
TRBJ2-5,few,TRBD1,TRBV12-3/TRBV12-4,CASGPGQTQETQYF,TGTGCCAGCGGACCGGGACAGACACAAGAGACCCAGTACTTC
TRBJ2-1,NA,TRBD2,TRBV9,CASSVSTGRGTYNEQFF,TGTGCCAGCAGCGTATCAACCGGGCGGGGGACTTACAATGAGCAGTTCTTC
TRBJ1-5,NA,NA,TRBV20-1,CSAVRGNQPQHF,TGCAGTGCGGTCAGGGGCAATCAGCCCCAGCATTTT
TRBJ2-5,many,NA,TRBV6-6,CASSQNGETQYF,TGTGCCAGCAGTCAAAACGGGGAGACCCAGTACTTC
TRBJ1-2,NA,TRBD1,TRBV25-1,CASSELGGDTRGYGYTF,TGTGCCAGCAGTGAATTAGGGGGCGACACCAGAGGCTATGGCTACACCTTC
TRBJ2-5,few,NA,TRBV29-1,CSAARDTQETQYF,TGCAGCGCTGCACGGGACACCCAAGAGACCCAGTACTTC
TRBJ2-1,NA,TRBD2,TRBV4-3,CASSQVAPGGYNEQFF,TGCGCCAGCAGCCAAGTAGCACCGGGGGGATACAATGAGCAGTTCTTC
TRBJ2-7,NA,NA,TRBV6-2/TRBV6-3,CASSTRTGAFVLGEQYF,TGTGCCAGCAGTACTAGGACGGGGGCCTTCGTTCTGGGGGAGCAGTACTTC
TRBJ1-2,few,NA,TRBV28,CASSLLGHGYTF,TGTGCCAGCAGTTTACTGGGCCACGGCTACACCTTC
TRBJ1-2,few,NA,TRBV7-9,CASSHQTPRGSYGYTF,TGTGCCAGCAGTCACCAGACCCCTCGGGGTTCCTATGGCTACACCTTC
TRBJ2-5,NA,NA,TRBV20-1,CSARRLWEDRNHYLGTQYF,TGCAGTGCTAGAAGGCTCTGGGAGGACAGGAACCACTATTTGGGGACCCAGTACTTC
TRBJ1-1,once,TRBD1,TRBV25-1,CASSGHRGAATEAFF,TGTGCCAGCAGTGGGCACAGGGGAGCGGCCACTGAAGCTTTCTTT
TRBJ2-5,NA,NA,TRBV6-5,CASSYEGDLEQYF,TGTGCCAGCAGTTACGAGGGGGATCTAGAGCAGTACTTC